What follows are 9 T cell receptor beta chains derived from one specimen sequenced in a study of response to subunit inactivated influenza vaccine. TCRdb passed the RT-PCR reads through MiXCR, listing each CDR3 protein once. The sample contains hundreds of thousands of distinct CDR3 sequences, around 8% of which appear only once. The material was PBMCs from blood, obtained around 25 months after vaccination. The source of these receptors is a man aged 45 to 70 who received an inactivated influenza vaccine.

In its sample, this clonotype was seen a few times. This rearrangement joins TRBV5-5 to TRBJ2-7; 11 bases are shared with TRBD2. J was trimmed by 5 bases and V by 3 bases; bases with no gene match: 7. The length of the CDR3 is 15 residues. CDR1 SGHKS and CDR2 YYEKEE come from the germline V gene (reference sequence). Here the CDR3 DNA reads TGTGCCAGCAGCTGGGGGACTAGCGGTGGGAACGAGCAGTACTTC. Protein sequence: CASSWGTSGGNEQYF.

For the CDR3, the DNA is TGTGCCAGCAGGGTGGGGGAGGCCAATGAGCAGTTCTTC. Translated: CASRVGEANEQFF. J is TRBJ2-1 and V is TRBV3-1, with a tentative D call TRBD2 (6 bases). V was clipped by 6 bases and J by 6 bases, with 12 bases between them. Germline V gene sequence: CDR1 LGHDT, CDR2 YNNKEL (reference sequence). The CDR3 totals 13 residues.

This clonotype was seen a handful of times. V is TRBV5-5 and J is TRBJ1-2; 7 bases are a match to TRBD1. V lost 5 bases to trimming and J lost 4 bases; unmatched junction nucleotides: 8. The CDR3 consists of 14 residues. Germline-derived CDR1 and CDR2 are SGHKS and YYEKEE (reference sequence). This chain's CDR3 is CASRAPGQIYGYTF. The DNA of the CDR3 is TGTGCCAGCAGAGCTCCGGGACAGATCTATGGCTACACCTTC. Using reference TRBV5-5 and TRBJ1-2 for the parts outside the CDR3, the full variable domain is DAGVTQSPTHLIKTRGQQVTLRCSPISGHKSVSWYQQVLGQGPQFIFQYYEKEERGRGNFPDRFSARQFPNYSSELNVNALLLGDSALYLCASRAPGQIYGYTFGSGTRLTVV.

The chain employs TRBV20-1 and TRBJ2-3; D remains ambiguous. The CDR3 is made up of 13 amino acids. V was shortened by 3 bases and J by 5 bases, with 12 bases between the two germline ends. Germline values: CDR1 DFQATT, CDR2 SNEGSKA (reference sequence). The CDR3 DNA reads TGCAGTGCTAGGAGGTCTGGGGTAGATACGCAGTATTTT. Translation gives CSARRSGVDTQYF.

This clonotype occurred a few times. In nucleotides, the CDR3 is TGTGCCAGGGGACTAGCGGACGCCAACAATGAGCAGTTCTTC. Protein: CARGLADANNEQFF. The V and J genes are TRBV27 and TRBJ2-1, with TRBD2 identical over 11 bases. The V and J ends lost 9 bases and 5 bases, in that order; junction bases with no gene match: 6. The CDR3 is 14 amino acids. Looked up from germline, CDR1 is MNHEY and CDR2 is SMNVEV (reference sequence).

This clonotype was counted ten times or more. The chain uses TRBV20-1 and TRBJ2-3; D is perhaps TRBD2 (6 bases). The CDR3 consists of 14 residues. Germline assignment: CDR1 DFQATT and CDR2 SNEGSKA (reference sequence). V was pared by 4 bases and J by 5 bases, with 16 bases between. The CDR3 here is CSAIRDSQRDTQYF. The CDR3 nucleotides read TGCAGTGCTATCCGGGACTCTCAGCGAGATACGCAGTATTTT.

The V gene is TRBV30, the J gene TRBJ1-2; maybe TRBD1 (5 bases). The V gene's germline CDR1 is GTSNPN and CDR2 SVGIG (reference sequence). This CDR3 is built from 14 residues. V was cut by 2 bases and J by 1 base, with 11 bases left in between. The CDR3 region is CAWSPTDLNYGYTF. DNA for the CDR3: TGTGCCTGGAGTCCGACAGACCTTAACTATGGCTACACCTTC.

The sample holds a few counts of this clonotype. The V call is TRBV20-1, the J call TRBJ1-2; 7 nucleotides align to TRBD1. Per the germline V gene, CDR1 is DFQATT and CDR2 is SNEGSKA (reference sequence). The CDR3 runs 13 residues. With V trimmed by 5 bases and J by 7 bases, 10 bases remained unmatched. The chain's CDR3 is CSAPPTGAGGYTF. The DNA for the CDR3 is TGCAGTGCTCCACCTACAGGGGCGGGTGGCTACACCTTC.

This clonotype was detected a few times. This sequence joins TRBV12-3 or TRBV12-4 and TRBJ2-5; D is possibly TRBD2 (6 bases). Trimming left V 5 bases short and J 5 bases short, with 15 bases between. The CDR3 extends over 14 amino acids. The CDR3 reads CASSQGGVEETQYF. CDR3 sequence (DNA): TGTGCCAGCAGTCAAGGAGGGGTCGAGGAGACCCAGTACTTC.